The 9 T cell receptor beta chains in this list originate from one sample, sequenced in a study of beta chain features in type 1 diabetes listed by TCRdb under 2018. The library was generated by the immunoSEQ multiplex PCR assay. The High Capacity cDNA Reverse Transcription Kit was used to reverse transcribe all of the isolated RNA, meaning that expressed TCRB transcripts were what got sequenced. TCRdb provides this immuneACCESS table in a form limited to in-frame rearrangements. Some clones are lacking; in checked studies, under half of them reflect an unresolved V gene, and why the rest are absent is not known. This sample is represented by hundreds of thousands of clones; about 63% of them were singletons. Jointly, the top ten make up approximately 0.053% of the sample. Sequencing input: naive CD4+ T cells from blood. The cell subset or site tag for this specimen amounts to: true naive CD4+ T cells. These TCRs come from a man aged 30-40 years in good health.

The chain couples TRBV30 to TRBJ1-1; D might be TRBD1 (5 bases). The CDR3 totals 14 residues. Germline CDR1 is GTSNPN and CDR2 is SVGIG (reference sequence). V was trimmed by 5 bases and J by 1 base, leaving 14 bases between them. This CDR3 reads CAWAQDPQNTEAFF. Written as DNA, the CDR3 is TGTGCCTGGGCACAGGACCCTCAGAACACTGAAGCTTTCTTT.

This clone appeared a few times. Within the sample, other DNA sequences also encode this same CDR3. The chain carries TRBV30 and TRBJ2-3; tentatively, D is TRBD1 (6 bases). This CDR3 has 13 amino acids. The ends were cut back, 0 bases at V and 3 bases at J, with 7 bases in the middle. Germline V CDR1 and CDR2: GTSNPN, SVGIG (reference sequence). The CDR3 reads CAWSVGGTDTQYF. In DNA form, the CDR3 reads TGTGCCTGGAGTGTAGGGGGTACAGATACGCAGTATTTT.

There are a few counts of this clone. The chain combines TRBV2 with TRBJ1-2; D is undetermined. This CDR3 comprises 14 residues. V lost 4 bases and J lost 2, with 11 bases in between. Looked up from germline, CDR1 is SNHLY and CDR2 is FYNNEI. Here the CDR3 reads CASSGAGPNYGYTF. The DNA for the CDR3 is TGTGCCAGCAGTGGAGCAGGACCAAACTATGGCTACACCTTC.

This clone has a single count. The rearrangement uses TRBV30 and TRBJ2-1; D remains unclear. Trimming removed 3 bases at V and 5 bases at J, with 14 bases between. Germline V CDR1 and CDR2: GTSNPN, SVGIG (reference sequence). CDR3 size: 14 residues. This chain's CDR3 is CAWSGSRTDNEQFF. As DNA, the CDR3 is TGTGCCTGGAGCGGGTCCCGGACCGACAATGAGCAGTTCTTC.

V gene TRBV10-3 combines with J gene TRBJ1-5; D call uncertain. The CDR3 runs to 14 residues. Per the germline V gene, CDR1 is ENHRY and CDR2 is SYGVKD. The V and J ends lost 2 bases and 0 bases respectively, with 5 bases between them. The CDR3 DNA reads TGTGCCATCAGTGAGCAGGTTAGCAATCAGCCCCAGCATTTT. Encoded protein: CAISEQVSNQPQHF.

The CDR3 nucleotides are TGTGCCATCAGTGACTATCAGAGCGAGACCCAGTACTTC. Amino acid sequence: CAISDYQSETQYF. The rearrangement uses TRBV10-3 and TRBJ2-5; D is ambiguous. The length of the CDR3 is 13 residues. V lost 3 bases, J lost 5 bases, and 10 bases lay in between. CDR1 ENHRY and CDR2 SYGVKD come from the germline V gene.

DNA for the CDR3: TGTGCCAGTCGGCGGTGGGGGCGCACTGAGCAGTTCTTC. Protein sequence: CASRRWGRTEQFF. This rearrangement joins TRBV2 to TRBJ2-1; D possibly corresponds to TRBD1 (6 bases). Trimming stripped 9 bases from V and 9 bases from J, with 18 bases between. The CDR3 loop spans 13 amino acids. The germline gives CDR1 SNHLY, CDR2 FYNNEI.

The chain links TRBV5-6 to TRBJ2-1; D is undetermined. V was cut by 3 bases and J by 4 bases, with 8 bases left in between. This CDR3 has 13 residues. Per germline, CDR1 SGHDT and CDR2 YYEEEE. CDR3 residues: CASSYDSYNEQFF. CDR3 DNA: TGTGCCAGCAGCTACGACTCGTACAATGAGCAGTTCTTC.

V is TRBV10-3 and J is TRBJ2-7; 7 bases line up with TRBD1. From germline, CDR1 is ENHRY and CDR2 SYGVKD. There are 12 residues in the CDR3. The ends lost 11 bases at V and 3 bases at J; junction bases unmatched: 7. CDR3 sequence (DNA): TGTGCCTCCTACGACAGGGACTACGAGCAGTACTTC. This encodes CASYDRDYEQYF.